One and the same sample provided the 20 T cell receptor beta chains below, sequenced in a study of graft-versus-host responses after intestinal transplantation. The method was immunoSEQ multiplex PCR; TCRdb's version includes in-frame clones alone and lacks a portion of them. The sample lists over 20,000 clones; almost 40% were seen once. Source: alloreactive CD4+ T cells from a mixed lymphocyte reaction culture, taken before intestinal transplant. The subset: CFSE-low proliferating T cells sorted from roughly six-day pre-transplant mixed lymphocyte reaction (GvH or HvG direction). Every receptor here comes from a human patient who received an intestinal transplant.

This chain uses TRBV9 with TRBJ1-2, with D possibly TRBD1 on 6 matching bases. The V end was cut by 1 base, the J end by 1 base, with 11 bases between. This CDR3 has 15 amino acids. Germline CDR1 is SGDLS and CDR2 is YYNGEE. CDR3 DNA: TGTGCCAGCAGCGTAACCGGGACAAGTAACTATGGCTACACCTTC. Translating gives CASSVTGTSNYGYTF.

The chain joins TRBV7-2 to TRBJ2-5, with 13 bases lining up with TRBD2. Germline trimming cut 4 bases from V and 2 bases from J; bases unmatched to any gene: 10. The CDR3 has 18 residues. CDR1 is SGHTA and CDR2 is FQGNSA in the germline V gene. The DNA of the CDR3 is TGTGCCAGCAGCTACCAAGGGGGGACTAGCGGGGAACAAGAGACCCAGTACTTC. Protein sequence: CASSYQGGTSGEQETQYF.

The chain links TRBV5-1 to TRBJ2-7, with D perhaps matching TRBD2 (6 bases). The V and J ends lost 4 bases and 1 base respectively, with 15 bases between them. Germline CDR1 is SGHRS and CDR2 is YFSETQ. CDR3 length equals 15 residues. This CDR3 reads CASSPTGLRSYEQYF. The CDR3 DNA reads as TGCGCCAGCAGCCCTACGGGACTGCGGTCCTACGAGCAGTACTTC.

This chain links TRBV4-1 with TRBJ1-6; D not resolved. The CDR3 extends over 18 amino acids. V was cut by 0 bases and J by 0 bases, with 12 bases left in between. Germline V gene data show CDR1 as MGHRA and CDR2 as YSYEKL. The CDR3 DNA reads as TGCGCCAGCAGCCAAGAAGCGGGAATGAGCTCCTATAATTCACCCCTCCACTTT. It yields the protein CASSQEAGMSSYNSPLHF.

This chain joins TRBV11-2 and TRBJ2-5; 10 bases match TRBD2. This CDR3 is built from 14 residues. CDR1 is SGHAT, CDR2 FQNNGV, per germline. V shed 5 bases, J shed 2 bases, and the junction held 2 bases outside the gene matches. The CDR3 DNA reads as TGTGCCAGCAGCCCGGGACTAGCGCAAGAGACCCAGTACTTC. It encodes CASSPGLAQETQYF.

The CDR3 coding sequence is TGCGCCAGCAGCTTGCGGGAGGGCGCCTACGAGCAGTACTTC. It specifies CASSLREGAYEQYF. The chain has TRBV5-1 and TRBJ2-7; 8 nucleotides agree with TRBD2. This CDR3 has 14 residues. Per the germline V gene, CDR1 is SGHRS and CDR2 is YFSETQ. The V gene end was trimmed by 1 base and the J gene end by 2 bases; junction bases not matched to a gene: 2.

The rearrangement joins TRBV7-8 to TRBJ1-4; 7 bases agree with TRBD1. J lost 3 bases, V lost 2 bases, and 9 bases had no gene match. Germline lookup yields CDR1 SGHVS and CDR2 FQNEAQ. The CDR3 has 17 amino acids. The CDR3 sequence is CASSLRGVGQSNEKLFF. In DNA form, the CDR3 reads TGTGCCAGCAGCTTACGAGGGGTGGGACAGTCTAATGAAAAACTGTTTTTT.

A single count supports this clone. The chain couples TRBV27 to TRBJ2-1; D remains unclear. The CDR3 contains 18 residues. The germline V gene has CDR1 MNHEY and CDR2 SMNVEV (reference sequence). Trimming pared 2 bases from V and 0 bases from J, leaving 17 bases between. Here the CDR3 DNA reads TGTGCCAGCAGTTTAGCCCGAGGCTATTTGAGCTCCTACAATGAGCAGTTCTTC. It encodes CASSLARGYLSSYNEQFF.

V and J are TRBV10-1 and TRBJ2-5; a possible D gene is TRBD2 (6 bases). The DNA end lines up better with TRBJ2-7; the J call may be wrong. Germline V lookup: CDR1 WNHNN, CDR2 SYGVQD (reference sequence). This CDR3 spans 14 amino acids. The CDR3: CASVPGTGNYEQYF. For the CDR3, the DNA is TGCGCCAGTGTACCCGGGACTGGCAACTACGAGCAGTACTTC.

The chain uses TRBV6-1 and TRBJ1-1, with 7 bases matching TRBD1. The CDR3 runs 14 residues. Unmatched junction bases numbered 9, after V lost 4 bases and J lost 7 bases. Germline V gene lookup returns CDR1 MNHNS and CDR2 SASEGT. CDR3 loop: CASSALQGQGEAFF. In DNA, the CDR3 is TGTGCCAGCAGTGCGTTACAGGGGCAGGGTGAAGCTTTCTTT.

The chain is built from TRBV21-1 and TRBJ2-7; TRBD2, the table's D call, lacks a check against the DNA. TRBV21-1 is reported as a pseudogene. The CDR3 covers 16 residues. The CDR3 region has the DNA TGTGCCAGCAGCAAAGTAAAGCAGCGGGTCTGCTACGAGCAGTACTTC. Protein product: CASSKVKQRVCYEQYF.

The chain combines TRBV5-4 with TRBJ1-2, with TRBD1 matching 8 bases. The CDR3 is 14 amino acids. The germline V gene encodes CDR1 SGHNT and CDR2 YYREEE (reference sequence). V lost 4 bases and J lost 5; bases outside the gene matches: 7. CDR3 amino acids: CASSTPGTGYGYTF. The CDR3 nucleotides are TGTGCCAGCAGCACACCTGGGACAGGTTATGGCTACACCTTC.

The genes are TRBV4-3 and TRBJ1-2; D remains ambiguous. The CDR3 contains 12 residues. Germline V lookup: CDR1 LGHNA, CDR2 YSLEER. V was shortened by 6 bases and J by 5 bases, with 10 bases between the two germline ends. CDR3 sequence reads: CASRSHSYGYTF. CDR3 DNA: TGCGCCAGCAGATCGCACTCTTATGGCTACACCTTC.

This clone came up a few times. The chain employs TRBV9 and TRBJ1-4, with D unresolved. This CDR3 is built from 15 residues. Trimming cost V 1 base and J 5 bases, with 12 bases left between them. Looked up from germline, CDR1 is SGDLS and CDR2 is YYNGEE. The CDR3 nucleotides are TGTGCCAGCAGCGTATCAATCCAGTCAAATGAAAAACTGTTTTTT. This sequence encodes CASSVSIQSNEKLFF.

The rearrangement links TRBV6-5 to TRBJ2-7; perhaps TRBD1 as D (5 bases). This CDR3 has 15 amino acids. Germline assignment: CDR1 MNHEY and CDR2 SVGAGI. V dropped 0 bases and J dropped 1 base, with 10 bases sitting between them. CDR3 sequence reads: CASSYSPGKSYEQYF. CDR3 DNA: TGTGCCAGCAGTTACTCGCCAGGGAAGTCCTACGAGCAGTACTTC.

The chain is built from TRBV6-5 and TRBJ2-7; maybe TRBD1 (5 bases). CDR1 is MNHEY, CDR2 SVGAGI, per germline. The germline V and J ends were trimmed by 5 bases and 2 bases, with 16 bases remaining between them. The CDR3 is 15 amino acids. The CDR3, as DNA: TGTGCCAGCAGTGTATCCCCAGGGCCAACCTACGAGCAGTACTTC. This sequence encodes CASSVSPGPTYEQYF.

The V call is TRBV9, the J call TRBJ1-2; D might be TRBD1 (6 bases). V lost 4 bases to trimming and J lost 7 bases, with 17 bases between them. Germline V gives CDR1 SGDLS, CDR2 YYNGEE. The CDR3 runs 14 residues. For the CDR3, the DNA is TGTGCCAGCAGCCCCCAAACAGGGTTTCTTGGCTACACCTTC. This codes for CASSPQTGFLGYTF.

This chain connects TRBV5-4 to TRBJ2-2, with TRBD1 as a possible D gene (6 bases). V was cut by 1 base and J by 1 base, with 8 bases left in between. The CDR3 has 15 amino acids. Per germline, CDR1 SGHNT and CDR2 YYREEE (reference sequence). The CDR3 loop is CASSLPTGNTGELFF. CDR3 coding DNA: TGTGCCAGCAGCTTGCCGACAGGGAACACCGGGGAGCTGTTTTTT. The full variable domain, in which reference TRBV5-4 and TRBJ2-2 provide the parts outside the CDR3, is ETGVTQSPTHLIKTRGQQVTLRCSSQSGHNTVSWYQQALGQGPQFIFQYYREEENGRGNFPPRFSGLQFPNYSSELNVNALELDDSALYLCASSLPTGNTGELFFGEGSRLTVL.

This clone has just a few counts. The chain couples TRBV28 to TRBJ2-7, with 8 bases matching TRBD1. Germline loops: CDR1 MDHEN, CDR2 SYDVKM. CDR3 size: 15 residues. The J segment lost 2 bases and the V segment lost 1 base, leaving 4 bases of the junction unmatched. DNA of the CDR3: TGTGCCAGCAGTTTATCAGGGGGCGGTACCTACGAGCAGTACTTC. Its translation: CASSLSGGGTYEQYF.

V gene TRBV5-1 combines with J gene TRBJ1-1; possibly TRBD1 for D (6 bases). V lost 4 bases and J 10 bases, leaving 14 bases between the germline ends. This CDR3 has 12 amino acids. Germline V gives CDR1 SGHRS, CDR2 YFSETQ. The CDR3 coding sequence is TGCGCCAGCAGCGAACAGGGCCTAGGAGCTTTCTTT. Protein sequence: CASSEQGLGAFF.